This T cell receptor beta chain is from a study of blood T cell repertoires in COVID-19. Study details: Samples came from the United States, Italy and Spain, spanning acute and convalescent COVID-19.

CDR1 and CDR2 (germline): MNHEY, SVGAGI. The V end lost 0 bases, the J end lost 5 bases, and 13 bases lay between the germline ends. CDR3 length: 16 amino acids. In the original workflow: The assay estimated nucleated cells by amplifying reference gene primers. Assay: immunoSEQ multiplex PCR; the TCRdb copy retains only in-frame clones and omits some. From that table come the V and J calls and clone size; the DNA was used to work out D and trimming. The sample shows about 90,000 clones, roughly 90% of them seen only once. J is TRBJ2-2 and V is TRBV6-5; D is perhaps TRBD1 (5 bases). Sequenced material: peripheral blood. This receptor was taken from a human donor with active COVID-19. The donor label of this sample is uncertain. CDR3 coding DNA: TGTGCCAGCAGTTACTCGGGGCTCAAGGGTACCGGGGAGCTGTTTTTT. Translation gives CASSYSGLKGTGELFF.